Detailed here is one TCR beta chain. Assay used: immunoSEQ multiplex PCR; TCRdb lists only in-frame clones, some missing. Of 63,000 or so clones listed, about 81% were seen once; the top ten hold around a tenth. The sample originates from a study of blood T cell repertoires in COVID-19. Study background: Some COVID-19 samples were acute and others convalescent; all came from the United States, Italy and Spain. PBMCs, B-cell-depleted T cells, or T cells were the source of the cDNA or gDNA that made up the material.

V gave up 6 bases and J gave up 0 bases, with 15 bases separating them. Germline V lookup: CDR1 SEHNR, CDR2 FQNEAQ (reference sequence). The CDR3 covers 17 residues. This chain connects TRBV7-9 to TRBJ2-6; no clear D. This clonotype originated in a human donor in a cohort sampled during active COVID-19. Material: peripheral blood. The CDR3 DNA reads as TGTGCCAGCAGACCGAGCCTTTACAGCTCTGGGGCCAACGTCCTGACTTTC. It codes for CASRPSLYSSGANVLTF. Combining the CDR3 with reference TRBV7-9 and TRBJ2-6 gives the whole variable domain DTGVSQNPRHKITKRGQNVTFRCDPISEHNRLYWYRQTLGQGPEFLTYFQNEAQLEKSRLLSDRFSAERPKGSFSTLEIQRTEQGDSAMYLCASRPSLYSSGANVLTFGAGSRLTVL.